The rows below give T cell receptor beta chains drawn from one sample of a study of shared clonotypes between healthy human individuals. Using immunoSEQ multiplex PCR, the repertoire was profiled, and TCRdb retains in-frame clones only, with some absent. The repertoire consists of over a million clones, with roughly 96% occurring once and the leading ten covering roughly 1.2%. The sequencing input was naive CD4+ T cells sorted from blood. The receptors come from a man under 40 in good health. The CDR3 runs from the conserved cysteine through the conserved F or W. D genes are given only for firm matches. A clone size is listed for some rows: how often the clone was seen (once, few, many), or a class if it is expanded.

V gene	J gene	clone size	CDR3 length	D gene	CDR3 DNA	CDR3 protein
TRBV5-4	TRBJ2-7	.	13	.	TGTGCCAGCAGCTTGGCCTTGTCTGCCGAGCAGTACTTC	CASSLALSAEQYF
TRBV18	TRBJ1-1	.	15	.	TGTGCCAGCTCACAAGAGCCGGGGGCTGGGACTGAAGCTTTCTTT	CASSQEPGAGTEAFF
TRBV6-6	TRBJ1-5	.	16	.	TGTGCCAGCAGCTACGTACCGAAAACACAGGGCCAGCCCCAGCATTTT	CASSYVPKTQGQPQHF
TRBV7-9	TRBJ1-1	.	12	.	TGTGCCAGCAGCTTAGGGTTCACTGAAGCTTTCTTT	CASSLGFTEAFF
TRBV15	TRBJ1-3	.	15	.	TGTGCCACCAGCAGGGAGTCAGGGGCTGGAAACACCATATATTTT	CATSRESGAGNTIYF
TRBV6-5	TRBJ1-5	.	12	.	TGTGCCAGCAGTGACAACAATCAGCCCCAGCATTTT	CASSDNNQPQHF
TRBV5-6	TRBJ2-1	.	15	TRBD1	TGTGCCAGCAGTCCCGACAGGGGGGGCTACAATGAGCAGTTCTTC	CASSPDRGGYNEQFF
TRBV19	TRBJ2-6	.	16	.	TGTGCCAGTAGTATTCGAGGGGCGCTTGGGGCCAACGTCCTGACTTTC	CASSIRGALGANVLTF
TRBV19	TRBJ2-7	.	12	.	TGTGCCACAGTGGACTCATCCTACGAGCAGTACTTC	CATVDSSYEQYF
TRBV6-6	TRBJ2-5	.	14	.	TGTGCCAGCAGTTACAGGCAGATAGGAGAGACCCAGTACTTC	CASSYRQIGETQYF
TRBV6-1	TRBJ2-1	once	13	TRBD1	TGTGCCAGCTTACAGGGGACGTTTCGGGAGCAGTTCTTC	CASLQGTFREQFF
TRBV19	TRBJ2-1	few	19	TRBD2	TGTGCCAGTAGTCCCCGACTAGCGGGAGGGCTCAGCTCCTACAATGAGCAGTTCTTC	CASSPRLAGGLSSYNEQFF
TRBV6-4	TRBJ2-7	.	14	.	TGTGCCAGTAAGACGGACAGACTCCTAGGGGAGCAGTACTTC	CASKTDRLLGEQYF
TRBV7-3	TRBJ1-5	.	15	.	TGTGCCAGCAGCTTAACAGGAGGCAGCAATCAGCCCCAGCATTTT	CASSLTGGSNQPQHF
TRBV7-6	TRBJ1-5	.	19	TRBD1	TGTGCCAGCAGCCCAGGGGGCAAAGACAGTTCCCCGGGGCATCAGCCCCAGCATTTT	CASSPGGKDSSPGHQPQHF
TRBV7-8	TRBJ2-7	.	17	.	TGTGCCAGCAGCTTGGCCAGGGCGGGACCAGCGGTGTACGAGCAGTACTTC	CASSLARAGPAVYEQYF
TRBV7-2	TRBJ2-5	.	14	.	TGTGCCAGCAGCTTATTTGTCGCCCAAGAGACCCAGTACTTC	CASSLFVAQETQYF
TRBV5-1	TRBJ2-5	.	14	.	TGCGCCAGCAGCGCCGGACGAGGGGAAGAGACCCAGTACTTC	CASSAGRGEETQYF
TRBV5-1	TRBJ2-5	.	13	.	TGCGCCAGCAGCTTTACCGTTCAAGAGACCCAGTACTTC	CASSFTVQETQYF
TRBV6-5	TRBJ2-7	few	12	.	TGTGCCAGCAACCAACAGGGCTACGAGCAGTACTTC	CASNQQGYEQYF
TRBV4-2	TRBJ2-7	.	16	.	TGTGCCAGCAGCCAAGCCTCCGGTTTGAATTCCTACGAGCAGTACTTC	CASSQASGLNSYEQYF
TRBV6-5	TRBJ2-7	.	15	.	TGTGCCAGCAGTTACTCTCGAGACAGAGTCTACGAGCAGTACTTC	CASSYSRDRVYEQYF
TRBV5-1	TRBJ2-3	.	16	TRBD1	TGCGCCAGCAGCGAAAAGAGGGACAGCTTTTCAGATACGCAGTATTTT	CASSEKRDSFSDTQYF
TRBV20-1	TRBJ2-7	.	11	.	TGCAGTGCCCTAGCGTCCTACGAGCAGTACTTC	CSALASYEQYF
TRBV28	TRBJ1-2	.	14	.	TGTGCCACCCGGGGAGGGGGGGCTAACTATGGCTACACCTTC	CATRGGGANYGYTF
TRBV18	TRBJ1-2	.	16	.	TGTGCCAGCTCACCATGGGTGACTGCTTGGGGCTATGGCTACACCTTC	CASSPWVTAWGYGYTF
TRBV10-3	TRBJ2-1	.	15	.	TGTGCCATCAGTGATAGGGACCCATCCTACAATGAGCAGTTCTTC	CAISDRDPSYNEQFF
TRBV10-1	TRBJ2-1	.	16	TRBD2	TGCGCCAGCAGTGGTACTGGACTAGCGGGAGGAGGCGAGCAGTTCTTC	CASSGTGLAGGGEQFF
TRBV5-1	TRBJ2-3	.	16	TRBD2	TGCGCCAGCAGCTTGGCCGGGATAGCGGGACTCCATACGCAGTATTTT	CASSLAGIAGLHTQYF
TRBV7-2	TRBJ2-7	.	19	TRBD1	TGTGCCAGCAGCATTAGGGGACAGCCAGATCCAAAAGCATCATACGAGCAGTACTTC	CASSIRGQPDPKASYEQYF
TRBV7-9	TRBJ2-4	.	15	.	TGTGCCAGCAGCTTGGCAGGACTAGCCAAAAACATTCAGTACTTC	CASSLAGLAKNIQYF
TRBV5-6	TRBJ2-7	.	13	.	TGTGCCAGCAGCTTGAGAAGAGTCTACGAGCAGTACTTC	CASSLRRVYEQYF
TRBV5-1	TRBJ2-1	.	18	TRBD2	TGCGCCAGCAGCTTAGGCGTTAGGGGGACTAGTTTCAACAATGAGCAGTTCTTC	CASSLGVRGTSFNNEQFF
TRBV10-3	TRBJ2-2	.	12	.	TGTGCCATCAGCTTAAACACCGGGGAGCTGTTTTTT	CAISLNTGELFF
TRBV7-6	TRBJ2-1	.	14	TRBD2	TGTGCCAGCAGCCCACGACTAGCGAGTAATGAGCAGTTCTTC	CASSPRLASNEQFF
TRBV27	TRBJ2-3	.	16	TRBD1	TGTGCCAGCAGTCCGCCTCACAGGGGGCGCTTAGATACGCAGTATTTT	CASSPPHRGRLDTQYF
TRBV11-2	TRBJ2-7	.	14	TRBD1	TGTGCCAGCAGCACCGGACAGGCAACCTACGAGCAGTACTTC	CASSTGQATYEQYF
TRBV7-2	TRBJ2-7	.	14	.	TGTGCCAGCAGCCAAAGGACTGGTTCCTACGAGCAGTACTTC	CASSQRTGSYEQYF
TRBV5-1	TRBJ1-4	.	12	.	TGCGCCAGCAGCAAGGATGTCGACCCGAAGTTTTTT	CASSKDVDPKFF
TRBV4-1	TRBJ2-1	.	16	TRBD2	TGCGCCAGCAGCCACAAACTAGCGGGGGATTACAATGAGCAGTTCTTC	CASSHKLAGDYNEQFF
TRBV15	TRBJ2-7	.	17	.	TGTGCCACCAGCAGAGACGTCGGGACGGTTAGCTCCTACGAGCAGTACTTC	CATSRDVGTVSSYEQYF
TRBV18	TRBJ2-7	.	14	.	TGTGCCAGCTCACCAGGGGCCACTTCCTACGAGCAGTACTTC	CASSPGATSYEQYF
TRBV10-3	TRBJ2-5	.	17	TRBD2	TGTGCCATCAGTCAATATAAGCGGGAGGCGTTGTCAGAGACCCAGTACTTC	CAISQYKREALSETQYF
TRBV6-6	TRBJ1-2	once	14	.	TGTGCCAGCAGTTGGCAGGGGAACAACTATGGCTACACCTTC	CASSWQGNNYGYTF
TRBV6-1	TRBJ2-3	.	14	.	TGTGCCAGCAGTCCCGACCTCGACACAGATACGCAGTATTTT	CASSPDLDTDTQYF
TRBV18	TRBJ2-5	.	14	.	TGTGCCAGCTCACCACCCTCCCACCAAGAGACCCAGTACTTC	CASSPPSHQETQYF
TRBV11-2	TRBJ2-5	.	13	.	TGTGCCAGCAGCTTAGGATACGGAGAGACCCAGTACTTC	CASSLGYGETQYF
TRBV15	TRBJ2-1	once	17	.	TGTGCCACCAGCAGAGATCACCTGACTGTCTCCTACAATGAGCAGTTCTTC	CATSRDHLTVSYNEQFF
TRBV19	TRBJ1-1	few	11	.	TGTGCCAGTAGTATAACGCGGGAAGCTTTCTTT	CASSITREAFF
TRBV10-3	TRBJ2-3	once	15	.	TGTGCCATCAGTGTAGTGGCTCGGAGCACAGATACGCAGTATTTT	CAISVVARSTDTQYF
TRBV11-2	TRBJ1-3	.	17	TRBD1	TGTGCCAGCAGCTTAGTACGACAGGGGACCTCTGGAAACACCATATATTTT	CASSLVRQGTSGNTIYF
TRBV6-5	TRBJ1-2	.	15	.	TGTGCCAGCAGTAGCCCGGGGCAGGGGAACTATGGCTACACCTTC	CASSSPGQGNYGYTF
TRBV5-4	TRBJ2-5	.	15	.	TGTGCCAGCAGCTTCAAAAAGGGCGCCCAAGAGACCCAGTACTTC	CASSFKKGAQETQYF
TRBV4-2	TRBJ2-1	.	15	TRBD2	TGTGCCAGCAGCTGGATAGCGGGAGCAGACAATGAGCAGTTCTTC	CASSWIAGADNEQFF
TRBV5-1	TRBJ2-7	.	15	.	TGCGCCAGCAGCTTGGTCGGGGGCAAGTCCTACGAGCAGTACTTC	CASSLVGGKSYEQYF
TRBV18	TRBJ1-1	.	14	.	TGTGCCAGCTCACCACCGAGGGCGAACACTGAAGCTTTCTTT	CASSPPRANTEAFF
TRBV5-4	TRBJ2-5	.	17	.	TGTGCCAGCAGCTTGGGGCCTGAGGGGGTATTACGGGAGACCCAGTACTTC	CASSLGPEGVLRETQYF
TRBV5-8	TRBJ2-5	.	14	.	TGTGCCAGCAGTTTGCCCGGGGGCCAGGAGACCCAGTACTTC	CASSLPGGQETQYF
TRBV7-6	TRBJ2-5	.	15	.	TGTGCCAGCAGTCCGGGACCGAGGGGCCAAGAGACCCAGTACTTC	CASSPGPRGQETQYF